Detailed here is one T cell receptor (beta chain). This entry comes from a study of T cells after yellow fever vaccination. This CDR3 region has 15 residues. Germline V lookup: CDR1 SGHVS, CDR2 FNYEAQ. V gave up 2 bases and J gave up 3 bases, with 11 bases separating them. TCRdb re-called the 5' RACE reads through MiXCR, storing one row per CDR3 protein. The sample lists hundreds of thousands of distinct CDR3 sequences; about 19% were seen once. The J gene is TRBJ1-3, the V gene TRBV7-6, with D unresolved. The TCR originated in a man in his late teens or twenties who received the YFV17D yellow fever vaccine. Sequences were derived from PBMCs, sampled before the yellow fever booster vaccination. The CDR3 sequence is CASSLTGSVGNTIYF. The CDR3 DNA is TGTGCCAGCAGCTTAACCGGGTCGGTTGGAAACACCATATATTTT.